Below are 17 T cell receptor beta chains sequenced from a single sample in a study of T cells in Graves' hyperthyroidism and ophthalmopathy. Amplified regions were TCR beta CDR3 sequences from RNA transcripts. The HTBI primer set served for first-round RT-PCR of the TCR CDR3. TCRdb recomputed calls from the multiplex PCR reads with MiXCR, one row per CDR3 protein. Among around 520,000 distinct CDR3 sequences listed, around 24% were seen once. Input material: blood. The source is a woman aged 25 to 45 with Graves' ophthalmopathy.

This clonotype has ten or more counts. V is TRBV6-1 and J is TRBJ2-7, with no clear D. This CDR3 spans 12 amino acids. Trimming removed 4 bases at V and 4 bases at J, with 8 bases between. The germline V gene has CDR1 MNHNS and CDR2 SASEGT. The CDR3 sequence: CASSVGIYEQYF. For the CDR3, the DNA is TGTGCCAGCAGTGTGGGCATTTACGAGCAGTACTTC.

Ten or more counts support this clonotype. The V call is TRBV7-6, the J call TRBJ1-5, with D perhaps matching TRBD1 (6 bases). The length of the CDR3 is 16 residues. Germline V gene lookup returns CDR1 SGHVS and CDR2 FNYEAQ. V lost 5 bases to trimming and J lost 3 bases, with 17 bases between them. This CDR3 reads CASSPLPGQYNQPQHF. The CDR3 region has the DNA TGTGCCAGCAGCCCCCTCCCTGGACAGTACAATCAGCCCCAGCATTTT. The variable domain in full, with the rest retrieved from reference TRBV7-6 and TRBJ1-5, is GAGVSQSPRYKVTKRGQDVALRCDPISGHVSLYWYRQALGQGPEFLTYFNYEAQQDKSGLPNDRFSAERPEGSISTLTIQRTEQRDSAMYRCASSPLPGQYNQPQHFGDGTRLSIL.

This sequence joins TRBV6-1 and TRBJ2-7; TRBD2 agrees at 11 bases. V lost 5 bases and J lost 4; bases outside the gene matches: 10. The CDR3 runs 16 residues. From germline, CDR1 is MNHNS and CDR2 SASEGT. The CDR3, as DNA: TGTGCCAGCAGTCGGCTAGCGGGAGGACGGTCGTACGAGCAGTACTTC. This translates into CASSRLAGGRSYEQYF.

The chain combines TRBV6-2 or TRBV6-3 with TRBJ2-5; the D call may be TRBD1 or TRBD2 (5 bases each). CDR1 MNHEY and CDR2 SVGEGT come from the germline V gene. This CDR3 is 14 amino acids long. V was trimmed by 1 base and J by 5 bases, leaving 11 bases between them. This CDR3 reads CASSYFTGLETQYF. CDR3 nucleotide sequence: TGTGCCAGCAGTTACTTCACGGGGCTGGAGACCCAGTACTTC.

The V gene is TRBV12-3 or TRBV12-4, the J gene TRBJ2-5; TRBD2 is a possible D gene (6 bases). The V gene lost 7 bases and the J gene lost 3 bases, with 15 bases spanning the gap. This CDR3 has 14 amino acids. The CDR3 protein is CASTLGTLKETQYF. The CDR3 nucleotides read TGTGCCAGCACCCTGGGGACTCTAAAAGAGACCCAGTACTTC.

There are many counts of this clonotype. The chain has TRBV19 and TRBJ1-5; D remains ambiguous. V was cut by 0 bases and J by 0 bases, with 12 bases left in between. This CDR3 spans 17 amino acids. Germline CDR1 LNHDA, CDR2 SQIVND (reference sequence). The CDR3 region is CASSIDLGDYSNQPQHF. The CDR3 region has the DNA TGTGCCAGTAGTATAGATCTCGGGGATTATAGCAATCAGCCCCAGCATTTT.

V and J are TRBV29-1 and TRBJ1-1; 8 nucleotides align to TRBD1. Germline V gene lookup returns CDR1 SQVTM and CDR2 ANQGSEA. This CDR3 comprises 13 residues. V was clipped by 6 bases and J by 3 bases; unmatched bases: 6. The CDR3 DNA reads as TGCAGCGTCGGACAGGGATCGGACACTGAAGCTTTCTTT. Protein product: CSVGQGSDTEAFF.

In regard to this clonotype: A much larger clone sits a single nucleotide away, making a read error possible. The DNA for the CDR3 is TGTGCCAGCAGCTCGCAGGGGACCCAAGAGACCCAGTACTTC. Protein: CASSSQGTQETQYF. The chain is built from TRBV7-9 and TRBJ2-5, with TRBD1 as a possible D gene (6 bases). This CDR3 has 14 residues. V lost 4 bases and J 1 base, leaving 10 bases between the germline ends. In germline, CDR1 is SEHNR, CDR2 FQNEAQ (reference sequence). The full variable domain, with the rest looked up from reference TRBV7-9 and TRBJ2-5, is DTGVSQNPRHKITKRGQNVTFRCDPISEHNRLYWYRQTLGQGPEFLTYFQNEAQLEKSRLLSDRFSAERPKGSFSTLEIQRTEQGDSAMYLCASSSQGTQETQYFGPGTRLLVL.

This clonotype has ten or more counts. The rearrangement links TRBV27 to TRBJ1-5, with no clear D. The V gene's germline CDR1 is MNHEY and CDR2 SMNVEV (reference sequence). The CDR3 totals 15 residues. Trimming left V 2 bases short and J 3 bases short, with 11 bases between. The CDR3 sequence: CASSLMSGNNQPQHF. The CDR3 DNA follows: TGTGCCAGCAGTTTAATGTCGGGGAACAATCAGCCCCAGCATTTT.

In this sample, this clonotype turned up many times. The chain employs TRBV19 and TRBJ1-1; D unresolved. With 7 bases removed from V and 5 bases from J, the gap between germline ends came to 8 bases. Germline V CDR1 and CDR2: LNHDA, SQIVND (reference sequence). The CDR3 runs to 11 residues. CDR3 in amino acids: CASMSRTEAFF. The DNA for the CDR3 is TGTGCCAGTATGAGCAGAACTGAAGCTTTCTTT.

This chain joins TRBV7-9 and TRBJ2-5, with D possibly being TRBD2 (7 bases). The germline gives CDR1 SEHNR, CDR2 FQNEAQ (reference sequence). With 11 bases removed from V and 5 bases from J, the gap between germline ends came to 18 bases. This CDR3 spans 13 amino acids. CDR3 sequence (DNA): TGTGCCTGGAACGGGGGGCCTGTGGAGACCCAGTACTTC. Translating gives CAWNGGPVETQYF.

Written as DNA, the CDR3 is TGTGCCTGGAGCCGGGGCAGGGGATACGAGCAGTACTTC. It encodes CAWSRGRGYEQYF. This chain links TRBV30 with TRBJ2-7; the D gene is possibly TRBD1 (6 bases). Germline assignment: CDR1 GTSNPN and CDR2 SVGIG (reference sequence). This CDR3 has 13 residues. The V gene lost 3 bases and the J gene lost 4 bases, with 13 bases spanning the gap.

This clonotype showed up many times. The chain recombines TRBV11-2 with TRBJ1-2; D is uncertain. V was pared by 6 bases and J by 3 bases, with 20 bases between. Looked up from germline, CDR1 is SGHAT and CDR2 is FQNNGV. CDR3 size: 16 residues. The chain's CDR3 is CASRPHSSNAYYGYTF. As DNA, the CDR3 is TGTGCCAGCAGACCTCATTCCAGTAACGCTTACTATGGCTACACCTTC.

The chain employs TRBV7-9 and TRBJ2-1, with 8 bases matching TRBD2. The CDR3 contains 17 residues. Germline trimming cut 3 bases from V and 2 bases from J; bases unmatched to any gene: 9. Germline V CDR1 and CDR2: SEHNR, FQNEAQ (reference sequence). The CDR3 spells CASSFSLAVKTYNEQFF. The CDR3 nucleotides are TGTGCCAGCAGCTTCTCACTAGCGGTGAAGACCTACAATGAGCAGTTCTTC.

This clonotype was recorded many times. V gene TRBV5-1 combines with J gene TRBJ1-2, with D hard to call. CDR3 length: 14 residues. V dropped 2 bases and J dropped 3 bases, with 11 bases sitting between them. The germline V gene has CDR1 SGHRS and CDR2 YFSETQ. The CDR3, as DNA: TGCGCCAGCAGCTTACATACAAGCGACTATGGCTACACCTTC. This translates into CASSLHTSDYGYTF.

This chain links TRBV12-3 or TRBV12-4 with TRBJ2-6, with D uncertain. Trimming stripped 4 bases from V and 0 bases from J, with 13 bases between. There are 17 residues in the CDR3. In DNA, the CDR3 is TGTGCCAGCAGTTCTAGGACCCCGGACTCTGGGGCCAACGTCCTGACTTTC. Encoded protein: CASSSRTPDSGANVLTF.

This clonotype was detected ten times or more. This chain uses TRBV7-2 with TRBJ2-7, with TRBD1 as a possible D gene (5 bases). In germline, CDR1 is SGHTA, CDR2 FQGNSA. V lost 5 bases, J lost 4 bases, and 12 bases lay in between. The CDR3 runs 13 residues. CDR3 nucleotides: TGTGCCAGCAGCGTCAGGGTATTGTACGAGCAGTACTTC. Amino acid sequence: CASSVRVLYEQYF.